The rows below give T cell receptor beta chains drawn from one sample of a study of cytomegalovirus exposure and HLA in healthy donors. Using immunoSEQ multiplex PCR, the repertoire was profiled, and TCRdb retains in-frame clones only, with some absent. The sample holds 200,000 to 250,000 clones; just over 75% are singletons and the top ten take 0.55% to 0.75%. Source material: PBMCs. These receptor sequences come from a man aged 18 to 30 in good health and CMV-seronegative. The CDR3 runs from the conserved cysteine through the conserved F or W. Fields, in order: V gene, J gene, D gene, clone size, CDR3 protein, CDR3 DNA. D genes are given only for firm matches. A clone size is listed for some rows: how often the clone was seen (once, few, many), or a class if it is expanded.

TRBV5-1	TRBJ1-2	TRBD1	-	CASSGISPGQINYGYTF	TGCGCCAGCAGCGGCATCTCCCCGGGACAGATTAACTATGGCTACACCTTC
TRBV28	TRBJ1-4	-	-	CASTQRGNEKLFF	TGTGCCAGCACGCAGAGAGGCAATGAAAAACTGTTTTTT
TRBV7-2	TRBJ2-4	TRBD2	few	CASSASGVAKNIQYF	TGTGCCAGCAGCGCCAGCGGGGTAGCCAAAAACATTCAGTACTTC
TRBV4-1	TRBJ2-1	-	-	CASSQSLLAGQFF	TGCGCCAGCAGCCAGAGCCTACTAGCTGGGCAGTTCTTC
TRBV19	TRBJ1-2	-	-	CASYRMQYGYTF	TGTGCCAGTTACAGGATGCAATATGGCTACACCTTC
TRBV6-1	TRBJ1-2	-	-	CASSEWGGRVDYGYTF	TGTGCCAGCAGTGAATGGGGGGGTAGGGTAGACTATGGCTACACCTTC
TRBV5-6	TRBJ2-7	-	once	CASSLVGGRNYEQYF	TGTGCCAGCAGCTTGGTGGGGGGACGAAACTACGAGCAGTACTTC
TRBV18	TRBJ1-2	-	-	CASSPSDSPATGYTF	TGTGCCAGCTCACCTTCAGACAGTCCGGCCACGGGCTACACCTTC
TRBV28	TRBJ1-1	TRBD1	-	CAIDRGEVNTEAFF	TGTGCCATCGACAGGGGGGAGGTGAACACTGAAGCTTTCTTT
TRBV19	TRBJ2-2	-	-	CASGMQFSRTAQRGTTGELFF	TGTGCCAGTGGAATGCAGTTTAGTAGGACAGCCCAGAGGGGTACCACCGGGGAGCTGTTTTTT
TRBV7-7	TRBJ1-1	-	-	CAKQGDTEAFF	TGTGCGAAACAGGGAGACACTGAAGCTTTCTTT
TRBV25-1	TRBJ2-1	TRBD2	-	CASSESGTSNDEQFF	TGTGCCAGCAGTGAATCGGGGACTAGCAACGATGAGCAGTTCTTC
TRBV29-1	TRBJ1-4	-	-	CSVETAPLREKLFF	TGCAGCGTTGAAACCGCGCCACTGAGGGAAAAACTGTTTTTT
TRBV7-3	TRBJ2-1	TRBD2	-	CASSATSGSFYEQFF	TGTGCCAGCAGCGCCACTAGCGGGAGTTTCTATGAGCAGTTCTTC